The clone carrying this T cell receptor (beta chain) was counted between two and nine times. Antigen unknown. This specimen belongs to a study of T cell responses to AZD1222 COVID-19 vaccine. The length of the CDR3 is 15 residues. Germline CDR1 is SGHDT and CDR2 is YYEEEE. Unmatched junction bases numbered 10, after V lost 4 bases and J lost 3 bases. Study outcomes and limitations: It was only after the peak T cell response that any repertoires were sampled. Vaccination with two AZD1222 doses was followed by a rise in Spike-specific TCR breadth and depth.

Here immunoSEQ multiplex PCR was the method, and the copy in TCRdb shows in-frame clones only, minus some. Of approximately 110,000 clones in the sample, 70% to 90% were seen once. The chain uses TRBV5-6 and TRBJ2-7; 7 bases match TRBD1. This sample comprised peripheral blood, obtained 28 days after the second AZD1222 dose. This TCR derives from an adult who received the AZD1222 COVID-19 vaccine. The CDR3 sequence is CASSPVGDRLYEQYF. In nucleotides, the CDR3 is TGTGCCAGCAGCCCGGTGGGGGACAGACTCTACGAGCAGTACTTC.